These 17 T cell receptor beta chains were all obtained from the same sample, sequenced in a study of CD8 T cells in Susac syndrome. RNA, at about 0.45 to 1 ug, was reverse transcribed with random hexamers. TCRdb redid the calling of the immunoSEQ multiplex PCR reads with MiXCR, one entry per CDR3 protein. The data contain 160,000 or so distinct CDR3 sequences, approximately 95% of them singletons. Sequenced input: CD8+ T cells from PBMCs. Receptors originate from a human donor with multiple sclerosis.

V and J are TRBV4-1 and TRBJ1-4, with D uncertain. Germline CDR1 MGHRA, CDR2 YSYEKL. Deletions cut 3 bases from V and 7 bases from J, with 3 bases between. This CDR3 has 11 amino acids. This CDR3 is CASSHGEKLFF. DNA for the CDR3: TGCGCCAGCAGCCACGGTGAAAAACTGTTTTTT.

The chain has TRBV29-1 and TRBJ2-4, with D possibly called TRBD1 or TRBD2 (5 bases each). There are 15 residues in the CDR3. The germline V gene has CDR1 SQVTM and CDR2 ANQGSEA. Trimming pared 5 bases from V and 1 base from J, leaving 15 bases between. The DNA of the CDR3 is TGCAGCGTTTGGGACGCGGATCCCGCCAAAAACATTCAGTACTTC. It codes for CSVWDADPAKNIQYF.

The chain employs TRBV4-1 and TRBJ1-1; no reliable D call. Trimming pared 1 base from V and 4 bases from J, leaving 10 bases between. Germline-derived CDR1 and CDR2 are MGHRA and YSYEKL. The CDR3 is 14 residues long. CDR3 sequence reads: CASSQGTRGTEAFF. CDR3 nucleotides: TGCGCCAGCAGCCAAGGTACCCGGGGCACTGAAGCTTTCTTT.

The chain combines TRBV4-1 with TRBJ2-3, with D unresolved. The CDR3 length is 13 residues. The V gene's germline CDR1 is MGHRA and CDR2 YSYEKL. The V and J ends lost 0 bases and 4 bases respectively, with 5 bases between them. Here the CDR3 reads CASSQEIPDTQYF. CDR3 bases: TGCGCCAGCAGCCAAGAGATCCCAGATACGCAGTATTTT.

This clonotype has a single count. This chain connects TRBV15 to TRBJ1-1, with D possibly TRBD1 on 6 matching bases. The V end was cut by 1 base, the J end by 1 base, with 7 bases between. The CDR3 contains 14 residues. The germline CDR1 and CDR2 sequences are LNHNV and YYDKDF (reference sequence). The CDR3 loop reads CATSRVGGNTEAFF. CDR3 nucleotide sequence: TGTGCCACCAGCAGAGTAGGGGGGAACACTGAAGCTTTCTTT. Combining the CDR3 with reference TRBV15 and TRBJ1-1 gives the whole variable domain DAMVIQNPRYQVTQFGKPVTLSCSQTLNHNVMYWYQQKSSQAPKLLFHYYDKDFNNEADTPDNFQSRRPNTSFCFLDIRSPGLGDTAMYLCATSRVGGNTEAFFGQGTRLTVV.

The V and J genes are TRBV9 and TRBJ1-2; the match to TRBD1 covers 8 bases. Germline CDR1 SGDLS, CDR2 YYNGEE. The V and J ends lost 6 bases and 2 bases, in that order; junction bases with no gene match: 12. There are 16 residues in the CDR3. The CDR3 reads CASTQRSGGSNYGYTF. The CDR3 nucleotides are TGTGCCAGCACCCAGAGGTCAGGGGGCTCGAACTATGGCTACACCTTC.

The rearrangement links TRBV27 to TRBJ2-1; D is unresolved. Trimming stripped 0 bases from V and 2 bases from J, with 5 bases between. CDR1 is MNHEY and CDR2 is SMNVEV in the germline V gene (reference sequence). This CDR3 is 14 amino acids long. The CDR3 DNA reads TGTGCCAGCAGTTTATCTAAGACCTACAATGAGCAGTTCTTC. Amino acids: CASSLSKTYNEQFF.

This chain connects TRBV29-1 to TRBJ2-3; D may be TRBD1 (8 bases). V gave up 6 bases and J gave up 4 bases, with 14 bases separating them. The CDR3 has 13 residues. The germline V gene has CDR1 SQVTM and CDR2 ANQGSEA. The CDR3 DNA reads TGCAGCGTCAGGACAGGGAGGGCAGATACGCAGTATTTT. Its protein product is CSVRTGRADTQYF.

The chain carries TRBV12-3 or TRBV12-4 and TRBJ2-7; perhaps TRBD2 as D (5 bases). The V and J ends lost 3 bases and 6 bases respectively, with 15 bases between them. The length of the CDR3 is 14 residues. For the CDR3, the DNA is TGTGCCAGCAGTTTCTGGATCGGAGGACCCGAGCAGTACTTC. Its protein product is CASSFWIGGPEQYF.

The chain employs TRBV27 and TRBJ1-5; no clear D. CDR1 is MNHEY and CDR2 is SMNVEV in the germline V gene (reference sequence). V was cut by 3 bases and J by 0 bases, with 3 bases left in between. The CDR3 has 13 amino acids. CDR3 in DNA: TGTGCCAGCAGTTTGGTTAGCAATCAGCCCCAGCATTTT. Encoded protein: CASSLVSNQPQHF.

This chain joins TRBV28 and TRBJ2-5, with TRBD2 matching over 8 bases. Unmatched junction bases numbered 15, after V lost 7 bases and J lost 5 bases. Germline CDR1 MDHEN, CDR2 SYDVKM. This CDR3 spans 16 amino acids. CDR3 protein: CASKTIMREVSETQYF. For the CDR3, the DNA is TGTGCCAGCAAGACGATCATGCGGGAGGTTTCGGAGACCCAGTACTTC. Looking up the rest from reference TRBV28 and TRBJ2-5 gives the full variable domain: DVKVTQSSRYLVKRTGEKVFLECVQDMDHENMFWYRQDPGLGLRLIYFSYDVKMKEKGDIPEGYSVSREKKERFSLILESASTNQTSMYLCASKTIMREVSETQYFGPGTRLLVL.

The chain is built from TRBV29-1 and TRBJ2-1; 7 nucleotides line up with TRBD2. With 4 bases clipped from V and 4 bases from J, the junction kept 4 bases outside the gene matches. Germline CDR1 is SQVTM and CDR2 is ANQGSEA. The CDR3 is 13 amino acids. The CDR3 loop is CSVASGPYNEQFF. Here the CDR3 DNA reads TGCAGCGTTGCTAGCGGCCCATACAATGAGCAGTTCTTC.

The chain recombines TRBV11-2 with TRBJ2-7; the match to TRBD2 covers 10 bases. Trimming cost V 3 bases and J 4 bases; bases outside gene matches: 9. Germline V gives CDR1 SGHAT, CDR2 FQNNGV. This CDR3 region has 16 residues. CDR3 bases: TGTGCCAGCAGCTTCCAAGGACTAGCGGTGGGTTACGAGCAGTACTTC. Translation gives CASSFQGLAVGYEQYF.

The chain recombines TRBV14 with TRBJ1-1; possible D gene TRBD1, 5 bases. CDR1 and CDR2 (germline): SGHDN, FVKESK. This CDR3 has 12 amino acids. V lost 4 bases to trimming and J lost 8 bases, with 11 bases between them. CDR3 region: CASSRGHVEAFF. CDR3 bases: TGTGCCAGCAGCCGAGGACACGTCGAAGCTTTCTTT.

This clonotype was detected only once. The rearrangement joins TRBV7-2 to TRBJ2-7, with unresolved D. The CDR3 is 13 residues long. The germline CDR1 and CDR2 sequences are SGHTA and FQGNSA. V was clipped by 0 bases and J by 5 bases, with 8 bases between them. CDR3 nucleotide sequence: TGTGCCAGCAGCTTAGCGTCCCTTGACGAGCAGTACTTC. The encoded protein is CASSLASLDEQYF.

This clonotype was recorded once. The V gene is TRBV15, the J gene TRBJ2-5; maybe TRBD2 (5 bases). The V end lost 7 bases, the J end lost 3 bases, and 12 bases lay between the germline ends. Germline CDR1 reads LNHNV; CDR2 reads YYDKDF (reference sequence). The CDR3 runs 13 residues. The CDR3 DNA reads as TGTGCCACCAAGACGGAGGTAGAAGAGACCCAGTACTTC. It translates to CATKTEVEETQYF.

CDR3 amino acids: CASSPVTDTDTQYF. The CDR3 bases are TGTGCCAGCTCCCCCGTCACAGACACAGATACGCAGTATTTT. The V gene is TRBV18, the J gene TRBJ2-3; no reliable D call. V lost 6 bases to trimming and J lost 2 bases, with 12 bases between them. Germline V gene data show CDR1 as KGHSH and CDR2 as LQKENI. CDR3 length: 14 amino acids. Based on the CDR3 plus reference TRBV18 and TRBJ2-3, the full variable domain is NAGVMQNPRHLVRRRGQEARLRCSPMKGHSHVYWYRQLPEEGLKFMVYLQKENIIDESGMPKERFSAEFPKEGPSILRIQQVVRGDSAAYFCASSPVTDTDTQYFGPGTRLTVL.